This TCR beta chain comes out of a study of T cells in Graves' hyperthyroidism and ophthalmopathy. The study included ophthalmopathy patients with Clinical Activity Score at least 3, NOSPECS grade at least 4 and duration under 3 months. In making diagnoses, clinical symptoms, serum thyroxine and TRAb, thyroid ultrasound and orbital computed tomography were all used. Study-wide results and limits: Ophthalmopathy was model-predicted a median about six months pre-onset. A model using 13 V-J features told ophthalmopathy apart from stable hyperthyroidism.

The CDR3 is 15 amino acids. Germline CDR1 reads MNHEY; CDR2 reads SMNVEV (reference sequence). The V end lost 5 bases, the J end lost 6 bases, and 20 bases lay between the germline ends. The source material, RNA transcripts, was used to amplify TCR beta CDR3 regions. A first-round RT-PCR of the TCR CDR3 used the HTBI primer set. TCRdb redid the calling of the multiplex PCR reads with MiXCR, one entry per CDR3 protein. The sample lists almost 250,000 distinct CDR3 sequences; around 26% were seen once. This clonotype came up many times. Its antigen is still unknown. Material for sequencing was blood. The sequence derives from a woman between 40 and 55 years old with Graves' ophthalmopathy. The chain links TRBV27 to TRBJ2-7; D remains ambiguous. CDR3 in DNA: TGTGCCAGCAGTGAGCGCAACTTTGTCCTGGCCGAGCAGTACTTC. It encodes CASSERNFVLAEQYF.